This T cell receptor (beta chain) was profiled in a study of CD8+CD57+ T cells in acquired aplastic anemia. Study conclusions and caveats: CD8+ Simpson's diversity did not differ significantly between patients and controls.

CDR1 is LGHNA and CDR2 is YNFKEQ in the germline V gene. V was clipped by 0 bases and J by 7 bases, with 12 bases between them. The CDR3 is 14 residues long. Profiles of TCR beta VDJ and CDR3 were generated from a genomic DNA template. TCRdb re-called the reads through MiXCR, storing one row per CDR3 protein. Among under 200,000 distinct CDR3 sequences listed, roughly 63% were seen once. Comment on this clonotype: Its cognate antigen is unknown.

This chain links TRBV4-2 with TRBJ1-2; D not resolved. Source material: sorted CD4+, CD8+, or CD8+CD57+ T cells (not recorded which) from PBMCs. The receptor's source is a human donor in good health. CDR3 nucleotides: TGTGCCAGCAGCCAAGACAGAGGGATCTCTGGCTACACCTTC. Encoded protein: CASSQDRGISGYTF.